The 23 T cell receptor beta chains reported below all come from one sample, sequenced in a study of blood T cell repertoires in COVID-19. Only in-frame clones appear in the TCRdb table, and some are missing; sequencing was by immunoSEQ multiplex PCR. The data contain more than 95,000 clones, over 75% of them singletons. The sample taken for sequencing was peripheral blood. These receptors were taken from a man over 45 with acute or convalescent COVID-19.

V gene TRBV2 combines with J gene TRBJ1-5, with D possibly TRBD1 on 6 matching bases. Trimming cost V 8 bases and J 0 bases, with 14 bases left between them. The V gene's germline CDR1 is SNHLY and CDR2 FYNNEI. The length of the CDR3 is 15 residues. This CDR3 is CASRPGHLSNQPQHF. CDR3 nucleotide sequence: TGTGCCAGCCGACCGGGACATCTTAGCAATCAGCCCCAGCATTTT.

The chain is built from TRBV7-2 and TRBJ2-7; D remains ambiguous. The germline CDR1 and CDR2 sequences are SGHTA and FQGNSA. V was cut by 3 bases and J by 4 bases, with 7 bases left in between. The CDR3 totals 12 residues. This CDR3 reads CASSFPSYEQYF. The CDR3 DNA follows: TGTGCCAGCAGCTTCCCCTCGTACGAGCAGTACTTC.

The chain links TRBV29-1 to TRBJ1-1; TRBD1 matches at 9 bases. This CDR3 has 12 amino acids. CDR1 SQVTM and CDR2 ANQGSEA come from the germline V gene. J lost 8 bases, V lost 3 bases, and 4 bases had no gene match. In nucleotides, the CDR3 is TGCAGCGTTGAGGCCGGACAGGGGGAAGCTTTCTTT. Its translation is CSVEAGQGEAFF. Full variable domain (remainder filled in from reference TRBV29-1 and TRBJ1-1): SAVISQKPSRDICQRGTSLTIQCQVDSQVTMMFWYRQQPGQSLTLIATANQGSEATYESGFVIDKFPISRPNLTFSTLTVSNMSPEDSSIYLCSVEAGQGEAFFGQGTRLTVV.

The chain has TRBV2 and TRBJ2-5; D possibly corresponds to TRBD2 (5 bases). CDR3 length: 10 amino acids. CDR1 and CDR2 (germline): SNHLY, FYNNEI. CDR3 coding DNA: TGTGGAAGCGGCCAAGAGACCCAGTACTTC. Protein product: CGSGQETQYF.

V usage is TRBV4-1 and J usage is TRBJ2-7; 8 nucleotides align to TRBD1. Germline trimming cut 1 base from V and 5 bases from J; bases unmatched to any gene: 4. There are 14 residues in the CDR3. CDR1 and CDR2 (germline): MGHRA, YSYEKL. This CDR3 reads CASSQGTGGNEQYF. In DNA form, the CDR3 reads TGCGCCAGCAGCCAAGGCACAGGGGGAAACGAGCAGTACTTC.

There are a few counts of this clone. The chain joins TRBV19 to TRBJ1-2; D uncertain. From germline, CDR1 is LNHDA and CDR2 SQIVND (reference sequence). The CDR3 runs 13 residues. The ends were cut back, 5 bases at V and 0 bases at J, with 7 bases in the middle. The CDR3 is CASSLGANYGYTF. As DNA, the CDR3 is TGTGCCAGTAGTTTGGGAGCTAACTATGGCTACACCTTC.

The chain combines TRBV10-3 with TRBJ1-6; D uncertain. Looked up from germline, CDR1 is ENHRY and CDR2 is SYGVKD. The CDR3 loop spans 12 amino acids. V gave up 8 bases and J gave up 8 bases, with 10 bases separating them. The CDR3 loop is CAISPRDSPLHF. CDR3 bases: TGTGCCATCTCTCCGAGGGATTCACCCCTCCACTTT.

CDR3 amino acids: CAWSAWTGQAFF. As DNA, the CDR3 is TGTGCCTGGAGTGCTTGGACAGGACAAGCTTTCTTT. V usage is TRBV30 and J usage is TRBJ1-1, with 7 bases aligning to TRBD1. Germline CDR1 reads GTSNPN; CDR2 reads SVGIG (reference sequence). Trimming removed 1 base from V and 9 bases from J; junction bases left unmatched: 5. The CDR3 covers 12 residues. The whole variable domain, filled in from reference TRBV30 and TRBJ1-1, reads SQTIHQWPATLVQPVGSPLSLECTVEGTSNPNLYWYRQAAGRGLQLLFYSVGIGQISSEVPQNLSASRPQDRQFILSSKKLLLSDSGFYLCAWSAWTGQAFFGQGTRLTVV.

The V gene is TRBV6-2 or TRBV6-3, the J gene TRBJ1-5; D possibly corresponds to TRBD1 (5 bases). The germline V and J ends were trimmed by 0 bases and 6 bases, with 12 bases remaining between them. The CDR3 extends over 15 amino acids. Looked up from germline, CDR1 is MNHEY and CDR2 is SVGEGT. DNA for the CDR3: TGTGCCAGCAGTTACTCGAGAACCAGGGTTCAGCCCCAGCATTTT. Its translation is CASSYSRTRVQPQHF.

The J gene is TRBJ2-7, the V gene TRBV9; TRBD2 agrees at 7 bases. The CDR3 is 16 residues long. The V gene end was trimmed by 2 bases and the J gene end by 5 bases; junction bases not matched to a gene: 13. From germline, CDR1 is SGDLS and CDR2 YYNGEE. CDR3 in amino acids: CASSVGGGGRGDEQYF. The CDR3 DNA follows: TGTGCCAGCAGCGTGGGAGGCGGGGGAAGGGGAGACGAGCAGTACTTC.

The chain links TRBV3-1 (or the pseudogene TRBV3-2) to TRBJ1-3; D is uncertain. CDR3 length equals 15 residues. CDR1 is LGHDT and CDR2 is YNNKEL in the germline V gene (reference sequence). Trimming removed 4 bases from V and 0 bases from J, with 10 bases in between. The CDR3 coding sequence is TGTGCCAGCAGCCCCAGACCGGGCTCTGGAAACACCATATATTTT. This gives the protein CASSPRPGSGNTIYF.

The J gene is TRBJ2-5, the V gene TRBV5-4, with D possibly being TRBD1 (6 bases). Germline CDR1 is SGHNT and CDR2 is YYREEE (reference sequence). The V gene lost 6 bases and the J gene lost 2 bases, with 23 bases spanning the gap. This CDR3 spans 17 amino acids. The CDR3 DNA sequence: TGTGCCAGCACCGATGAGGGGTTGGACAGCTCGCAAGAGACCCAGTACTTC. The encoded protein is CASTDEGLDSSQETQYF.

The chain recombines TRBV6-6 with TRBJ1-1; a weak D match, TRBD1 (6 bases). The CDR3 totals 12 residues. The V gene lost 7 bases and the J gene lost 8 bases, with 14 bases spanning the gap. Germline V lookup: CDR1 MNHNY, CDR2 SVGAGI (reference sequence). CDR3 DNA: TGTGCCAGCAATAAACAGGGTTCAGAAGCTTTCTTT. As protein: CASNKQGSEAFF.

This chain uses TRBV6-5 with TRBJ2-5, with TRBD1 identical over 9 bases. This CDR3 has 14 amino acids. V lost 6 bases and J lost 7; bases outside the gene matches: 9. CDR1 and CDR2 (germline): MNHEY, SVGAGI. CDR3 protein: CASRDTGGLGTQYF. CDR3 bases: TGTGCCAGCAGGGATACAGGGGGCCTTGGGACCCAGTACTTC.

The rearrangement uses TRBV6-4 and TRBJ2-1, with 14 bases identical to TRBD2. Germline V gene sequence: CDR1 MRHNA, CDR2 SNTAGT. V shed 5 bases, J shed 6 bases, and the junction held 3 bases outside the gene matches. The CDR3 contains 15 residues. The CDR3 nucleotides are TGTGCCAGCAGTCGACTAGCGGGAGGGCCCAATGAGCAGTTCTTC. Translation gives CASSRLAGGPNEQFF.

V is TRBV12-5 and J is TRBJ2-1, with D tentatively TRBD1 (6 bases). This CDR3 spans 18 amino acids. Germline V lookup: CDR1 LGHNT, CDR2 FRNRAP. Trimming removed 1 base from V and 0 bases from J, with 16 bases in between. This CDR3 is CASGLATGPSSSYNEQFF. The CDR3 nucleotides read TGTGCTAGTGGTTTGGCCACAGGGCCATCCAGCTCCTACAATGAGCAGTTCTTC.

This clone was seen just once. The chain recombines TRBV6-5 with TRBJ2-5; 8 bases line up with TRBD1. The CDR3 covers 14 residues. Germline V gene lookup returns CDR1 MNHEY and CDR2 SVGAGI. Trimming at V came to 6 bases and at J to 5 bases, leaving 8 bases not matched to a gene. The CDR3 region is CASRRQGRWETQYF. CDR3 in DNA: TGTGCCAGCAGGAGACAGGGGAGGTGGGAGACCCAGTACTTC.

This clone came up a few times. This sequence joins TRBV27 and TRBJ2-7, with D possibly being TRBD1 (7 bases). The CDR3 totals 15 residues. Trimming cost V 6 bases and J 3 bases, with 18 bases left between them. The germline V gene encodes CDR1 MNHEY and CDR2 SMNVEV (reference sequence). The CDR3 DNA sequence: TGTGCCAGCAGCCCAGGGGGGCGCAGGATCTACGAGCAGTACTTC. It is translated as CASSPGGRRIYEQYF.

V is TRBV7-3 and J is TRBJ2-1; TRBD2 aligns across 9 bases. The CDR3 is 14 amino acids. The J segment lost 7 bases and the V segment lost 5 bases, leaving 6 bases of the junction unmatched. In germline, CDR1 is SGHTA, CDR2 FQGTGA. This CDR3 reads CASSLSGSRNEQFF. CDR3 sequence (DNA): TGTGCCAGCAGCCTTAGCGGGAGTAGGAATGAGCAGTTCTTC.

Only a few counts were recorded for this clone. V gene TRBV4-2 combines with J gene TRBJ2-7, with TRBD2 identical over 7 bases. The V gene end was trimmed by 1 base and the J gene end by 3 bases; junction bases not matched to a gene: 9. The germline V gene has CDR1 LGHNA and CDR2 YNFKEQ. This CDR3 has 16 amino acids. This CDR3 reads CASSQVASSGHYEQYF. The DNA for the CDR3 is TGTGCCAGCAGCCAAGTGGCTTCTAGCGGACACTACGAGCAGTACTTC.

The chain couples TRBV6-5 to TRBJ1-5; weak D call: TRBD1 (6 bases). Germline values: CDR1 MNHEY, CDR2 SVGAGI. The CDR3 is 16 residues long. Deletions cut 4 bases from V and 1 base from J, with 14 bases between. The CDR3 bases are TGTGCCAGCAGTTCCACAGGGAGGGGGAGCAATCAGCCCCAGCATTTT. Translated: CASSSTGRGSNQPQHF.

The CDR3 sequence is CASSTGGSTDTQYF. The DNA for the CDR3 is TGTGCCAGCTCCACGGGAGGGTCCACAGATACGCAGTATTTT. The J gene is TRBJ2-3, the V gene TRBV6-4; 8 positions match TRBD2. CDR3 length: 14 amino acids. The germline gives CDR1 MRHNA, CDR2 SNTAGT. With 8 bases clipped from V and 2 bases from J, the junction kept 6 bases outside the gene matches.

V gene TRBV5-1 combines with J gene TRBJ2-1; D remains ambiguous. Trimming shortened V by 2 bases and J by 2 bases, and 8 bases separated the two germline ends. CDR3 length equals 14 residues. Per germline, CDR1 SGHRS and CDR2 YFSETQ. The CDR3 nucleotides are TGCGCCAGCAGCTTCGTTAGTACCTACAATGAGCAGTTCTTC. It encodes CASSFVSTYNEQFF.